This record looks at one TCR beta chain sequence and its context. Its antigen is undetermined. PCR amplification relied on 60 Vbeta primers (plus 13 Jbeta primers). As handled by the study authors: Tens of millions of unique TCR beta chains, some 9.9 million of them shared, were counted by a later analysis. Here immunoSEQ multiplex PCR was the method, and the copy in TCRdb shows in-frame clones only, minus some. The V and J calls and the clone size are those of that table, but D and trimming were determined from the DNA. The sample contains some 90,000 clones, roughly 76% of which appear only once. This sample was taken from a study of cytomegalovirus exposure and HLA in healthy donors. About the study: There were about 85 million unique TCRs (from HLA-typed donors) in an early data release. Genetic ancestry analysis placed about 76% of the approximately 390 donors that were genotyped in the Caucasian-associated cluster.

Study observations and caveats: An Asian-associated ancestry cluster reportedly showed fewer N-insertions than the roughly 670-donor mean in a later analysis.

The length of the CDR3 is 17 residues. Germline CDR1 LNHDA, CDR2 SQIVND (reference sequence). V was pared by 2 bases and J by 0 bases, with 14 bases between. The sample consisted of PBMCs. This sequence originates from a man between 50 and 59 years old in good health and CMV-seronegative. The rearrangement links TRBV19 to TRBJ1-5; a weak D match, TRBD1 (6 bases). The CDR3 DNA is TGTGCCAGTAGTATACCGAATGCGGACAGTAGCAATCAGCCCCAGCATTTT. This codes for CASSIPNADSSNQPQHF.